These 17 T cell receptor beta chains came from one sample sequenced in a study of blood T cell repertoires in COVID-19. Some clones are missing from TCRdb's copy, which holds only in-frame ones; the method was immunoSEQ multiplex PCR. The table includes nearly 300,000 clones, roughly 88% detected once. Sequencing was done on a sample of peripheral blood. The receptors come from a woman aged 25 to 39 who had recovered from COVID-19.

The chain combines TRBV30 with TRBJ2-5, with a tentative D call TRBD1 (6 bases). Germline assignment: CDR1 GTSNPN and CDR2 SVGIG (reference sequence). Trimming took 2 bases from V and 0 from J, leaving 7 bases between them. The CDR3 contains 13 residues. The CDR3: CAWSWTDQETQYF. CDR3 nucleotide sequence: TGTGCCTGGAGTTGGACAGACCAAGAGACCCAGTACTTC.

The V gene is TRBV19, the J gene TRBJ2-6, with D perhaps TRBD2 (6 bases). Germline loops: CDR1 LNHDA, CDR2 SQIVND (reference sequence). This CDR3 has 20 residues. V lost 6 bases, J lost 0 bases, and 24 bases lay in between. The CDR3 DNA follows: TGTGCCAGTAGCGTCCGGGACGGAGGGCCTAGGGGCTCTGGGGCCAACGTCCTGACTTTC. Encoded protein: CASSVRDGGPRGSGANVLTF.

The chain links TRBV7-9 to TRBJ2-7; 9 bases agree with TRBD1. CDR3 length: 13 residues. The J segment lost 1 base and the V segment lost 5 bases, leaving 0 bases of the junction unmatched. Germline assignment: CDR1 SEHNR and CDR2 FQNEAQ (reference sequence). The CDR3 sequence: CASSGQGSYEQYF. CDR3 in DNA: TGTGCCAGCAGCGGACAGGGGTCCTACGAGCAGTACTTC.

This rearrangement joins TRBV28 to TRBJ2-2; D gene ambiguous. CDR3 size: 13 residues. The germline V and J ends were trimmed by 4 bases and 2 bases, with 5 bases remaining between them. Looked up from germline, CDR1 is MDHEN and CDR2 is SYDVKM. CDR3 sequence (DNA): TGTGCCAGCAGTTCACTCAACACCGGGGAGCTGTTTTTT. Translation: CASSSLNTGELFF.

The chain combines TRBV18 with TRBJ2-3; 8 bases are a match to TRBD2. The CDR3 has 16 residues. The V gene end was trimmed by 3 bases and the J gene end by 2 bases; junction bases not matched to a gene: 7. Looked up from germline, CDR1 is KGHSH and CDR2 is LQKENI. CDR3 nucleotide sequence: TGTGCCAGCTCACCCGGGGGGGTCACAAACACAGATACGCAGTATTTT. Translated: CASSPGGVTNTDTQYF.

The genes are TRBV3-1 (or the pseudogene TRBV3-2) and TRBJ2-5, with D tentatively TRBD2 (6 bases). V was trimmed by 0 bases and J by 10 bases, leaving 9 bases between them. There are 12 residues in the CDR3. Germline V gene sequence: CDR1 LGHDT, CDR2 YNNKEL (reference sequence). The CDR3 DNA reads TGTGCCAGCAGCCAAGATGGGCGGGACCAGTACTTC. Translation gives CASSQDGRDQYF.

The J gene is TRBJ2-2, the V gene TRBV5-4, with D possibly matching TRBD1 (6 bases). CDR1 is SGHNT, CDR2 YYREEE, per germline (reference sequence). The CDR3 runs 15 residues. Between the trimmed V and J ends, which lost 0 bases and 6 bases, there was a span of 12 bases. CDR3 residues: CASSLVGTLSGELFF. CDR3 bases: TGTGCCAGCAGCTTGGTAGGGACACTCTCCGGGGAGCTGTTTTTT.

This clone appeared a few times. The chain uses TRBV28 and TRBJ1-1; 8 bases fit TRBD1. J was trimmed by 11 bases and V by 6 bases; bases with no gene match: 20. The germline V gene encodes CDR1 MDHEN and CDR2 SYDVKM. CDR3 size: 16 residues. The CDR3 is CASRSGQGGLFSTAFF. CDR3 DNA sequence: TGTGCCAGCAGGAGCGGACAGGGCGGCCTTTTTTCTACCGCTTTCTTT.

This clone was recorded a few times. The chain joins TRBV5-5 to TRBJ2-7; 10 bases agree with TRBD2. The germline gives CDR1 SGHKS, CDR2 YYEKEE (reference sequence). This CDR3 has 16 amino acids. V shed 4 bases and J 12 bases; nucleotides not matched to a gene: 19. CDR3 protein: CASSPGVGLAGAMRYF. The DNA for the CDR3 is TGTGCCAGCAGCCCCGGCGTCGGGCTAGCGGGGGCTATGAGGTACTTC.

The rearrangement links TRBV28 to TRBJ2-2; 7 bases align to TRBD1. After removal of 3 bases from V and 7 bases from J, the junction contained 5 bases not matched to a gene. The V gene's germline CDR1 is MDHEN and CDR2 SYDVKM. CDR3 length: 14 amino acids. CDR3 residues: CASSLTGWGGELFF. The DNA for the CDR3 is TGTGCCAGCAGTTTGACAGGGTGGGGCGGGGAGCTGTTTTTT.

A few counts support this clone. This chain uses TRBV28 with TRBJ1-6; no clear D gene. Germline values: CDR1 MDHEN, CDR2 SYDVKM. There are 12 residues in the CDR3. V lost 8 bases and J lost 9, with 11 bases in between. The CDR3 region has the DNA TGTGCCAGCTTGATCGCAGGTTCACCCCTCCACTTT. It specifies CASLIAGSPLHF.

The chain employs TRBV7-6 and TRBJ2-2; 9 nucleotides agree with TRBD1. The germline gives CDR1 SGHVS, CDR2 FNYEAQ. V trimming: 3 bases; J trimming: 5 bases; junction bases outside the gene matches: 7. CDR3 length: 16 amino acids. The CDR3 here is CASSLSGQGSTGELFF. DNA of the CDR3: TGTGCCAGCAGCTTGTCGGGACAGGGTTCTACCGGGGAGCTGTTTTTT.

The chain couples TRBV30 to TRBJ1-1; a weak D match, TRBD1 (5 bases). Germline CDR1 reads GTSNPN; CDR2 reads SVGIG (reference sequence). There are 15 residues in the CDR3. The ends were cut back, 4 bases at V and 1 base at J, with 16 bases in the middle. CDR3 in amino acids: CAWKVFLDRNTEAFF. The CDR3 region has the DNA TGTGCCTGGAAGGTCTTCCTCGACAGGAACACTGAAGCTTTCTTT.

This clone was detected only a few times. This chain connects TRBV12-3 or TRBV12-4 to TRBJ1-2, with 9 bases that match TRBD1. V lost 4 bases and J lost 6; bases outside the gene matches: 0. CDR3 length: 12 residues. The CDR3 is CASSYRGHGYTF. The CDR3 DNA sequence: TGTGCCAGCAGTTACAGGGGGCATGGCTACACCTTC.

In this sample, this clone turned up once. The chain carries TRBV19 and TRBJ1-1; TRBD1 is a possible D gene (6 bases). V was shortened by 1 base and J by 3 bases, with 15 bases between the two germline ends. Germline CDR1 LNHDA, CDR2 SQIVND (reference sequence). CDR3 length: 16 amino acids. In DNA, the CDR3 is TGTGCCAGTAGTATAGGTTCTGGGAGGGGGTACACTGAAGCTTTCTTT. It yields the protein CASSIGSGRGYTEAFF.

The gene calls are TRBV25-1 and TRBJ2-7, with 10 bases lining up with TRBD1. This CDR3 has 15 residues. Germline-derived CDR1 and CDR2 are MGHDK and SYGVNS. Germline trimming cut 3 bases from V and 4 bases from J; bases unmatched to any gene: 6. CDR3 in amino acids: CASSEGGTGAYEQYF. CDR3 nucleotides: TGTGCCAGCAGTGAGGGAGGGACAGGGGCTTACGAGCAGTACTTC.

This sequence joins TRBV27 and TRBJ2-7; D is perhaps TRBD1 (5 bases). Deletions cut 3 bases from V and 4 bases from J, with 7 bases between. The CDR3 totals 12 residues. Per the germline V gene, CDR1 is MNHEY and CDR2 is SMNVEV (reference sequence). The chain's CDR3 is CASSLQGYEQYF. CDR3 bases: TGTGCCAGCAGTTTGCAGGGATACGAGCAGTACTTC.